This entry lists 9 T cell receptor beta chains sequenced from one sample in a study of vaccination and CD4 T cells after COVID-19. Treatment in this sample: approximately nine-day PBMC culture with coronavirus spike peptide pools or control peptides (ViraFEST assay). Their antigens are not known. Cultured CD4+ T cells had their DNA profiled by the Oncomine TCR Beta short-read assay. One entry per CDR3 protein, called by TCRdb with MiXCR from the PCR reads. The profile shows approximately 21,000 distinct CDR3 sequences, under 65% of them singletons. This material consisted of CD4+ T cells from blood, cultured in vitro, taken after SARS-CoV-2 vaccination. The source of these receptors is a human donor who received a COVID-19 vaccine.

The V call is TRBV15, the J call TRBJ1-3, with D unresolved. Germline loops: CDR1 LNHNV, CDR2 YYDKDF (reference sequence). Trimming took off 0 bases at V and 0 bases at J, with 3 bases between the two ends. The CDR3 is 14 residues long. CDR3 amino acids: CATSRDDSGNTIYF. The CDR3 DNA follows: TGTGCCACCAGCAGAGATGACTCTGGAAACACCATATATTTT. Together with reference TRBV15 and TRBJ1-3, the CDR3 gives the full variable domain: DAMVIQNPRYQVTQFGKPVTLSCSQTLNHNVMYWYQQKSSQAPKLLFHYYDKDFNNEADTPDNFQSRRPNTSFCFLDIRSPGLGDTAMYLCATSRDDSGNTIYFGEGSWLTVV.

This clonotype has just a few counts. The chain carries TRBV7-2 and TRBJ2-1; D possibly matches TRBD1 or TRBD2 (5 bases each). The CDR3 spans 17 residues. CDR1 and CDR2 (germline): SGHTA, FQGNSA. V dropped 0 bases and J dropped 8 bases, with 20 bases sitting between them. CDR3 loop: CASSLAGTAWGSHEQFF. In nucleotides, the CDR3 is TGTGCCAGCAGCTTAGCGGGGACGGCCTGGGGGAGCCATGAGCAGTTCTTC.

This clonotype was counted a few times. V gene TRBV11-3 combines with J gene TRBJ2-5; tentatively, D is TRBD2 (6 bases). V was shortened by 5 bases and J by 4 bases, with 14 bases between the two germline ends. Germline V gene lookup returns CDR1 SGHNT and CDR2 YENEEA. The CDR3 spans 14 residues. The CDR3 DNA follows: TGTGCCAGCAGCCCTAGGAGGGACCGAGAGACCCAGTACTTC. Translating it yields CASSPRRDRETQYF.

The chain recombines TRBV15 with TRBJ2-3; TRBD1 or TRBD2 may be the D gene (6 bases each). This CDR3 comprises 16 residues. V was trimmed by 0 bases and J by 2 bases, leaving 12 bases between them. Looked up from germline, CDR1 is LNHNV and CDR2 is YYDKDF (reference sequence). Written as DNA, the CDR3 is TGTGCCACCAGCAGAGAGTTAGGGGGGCTCACAGATACGCAGTATTTT. The encoded protein is CATSRELGGLTDTQYF.

The chain links TRBV24-1 to TRBJ2-3; 7 bases are shared with TRBD2. The germline CDR1 and CDR2 sequences are KGHDR and SFDVKD. This CDR3 has 16 residues. V was clipped by 0 bases and J by 3 bases; unmatched bases: 5. CDR3 DNA sequence: TGTGCCACCAGTGATTTGCAATTCGGGGGGACAGATACGCAGTATTTT. Translated, it gives CATSDLQFGGTDTQYF.

There are a few counts of this clonotype. The gene calls are TRBV25-1 and TRBJ2-3; 9 nucleotides agree with TRBD2. CDR1 is MGHDK and CDR2 is SYGVNS in the germline V gene. V was clipped by 5 bases and J by 1 base; unmatched bases: 4. The CDR3 runs 15 residues. This CDR3 reads CASSRTSGRTDTQYF. The DNA of the CDR3 is TGTGCCAGCAGTAGAACTAGCGGGCGCACAGATACGCAGTATTTT.

The rearrangement uses TRBV27 and TRBJ2-2; 10 bases line up with TRBD2. There are 17 residues in the CDR3. CDR1 and CDR2 from the germline V gene are MNHEY and SMNVEV (reference sequence). V dropped 0 bases and J dropped 4; count of bases not matched to a gene: 5. The CDR3 loop is CASSLSWGLASTGELFF. Written as DNA, the CDR3 is TGTGCCAGCAGTTTATCGTGGGGACTAGCGAGCACCGGGGAGCTGTTTTTT.

This clonotype has a handful of counts. The chain couples TRBV7-9 to TRBJ1-2; TRBD1 might be the D (5 bases). The V gene lost 2 bases and the J gene lost 6 bases, with 10 bases spanning the gap. The CDR3 extends over 13 amino acids. The germline V gene has CDR1 SEHNR and CDR2 FQNEAQ (reference sequence). The CDR3 DNA reads as TGTGCCAGCAGCTTAACAGGAGCGGATGGCTACACCTTC. Translation: CASSLTGADGYTF. The variable domain in full, completed from reference TRBV7-9 and TRBJ1-2, reads DTGVSQNPRHKITKRGQNVTFRCDPISEHNRLYWYRQTLGQGPEFLTYFQNEAQLEKSRLLSDRFSAERPKGSFSTLEIQRTEQGDSAMYLCASSLTGADGYTFGSGTRLTVV.

As concerns this clonotype: The junction shows a germline mismatch at one end, possibly a read error. The gene calls are TRBV14 and TRBJ2-6; D is possibly TRBD2 (5 bases). Germline V gene lookup returns CDR1 SGHDN and CDR2 FVKESK. The CDR3 sequence is 16 residues long. CDR3 amino acids: CASSQDRGYGVNVLTF. The CDR3 nucleotides are TGTGCCAGCAGCCAAGATCGGGGTTATGGGGTCAACGTCCTGACTTTC.